The next 11 T cell receptor beta chains were all read from a single sample in a study of blood T cell repertoires in COVID-19. The repertoire was sequenced with immunoSEQ multiplex PCR; TCRdb's copy has only in-frame clones and lacks some. The data hold about 170,000 clones, with 70% to 80% observed a single time. The sequencing sample was made of PBMCs or T cells enriched from blood (not recorded which). The receptors shown here come from a woman in her sixties or seventies in a cohort exposed to, infected with or recovered from COVID-19 (not recorded which).

The genes are TRBV11-2 and TRBJ2-5; 7 positions match TRBD2. CDR1 is SGHAT and CDR2 is FQNNGV in the germline V gene. After removal of 3 bases from V and 2 bases from J, the junction contained 9 bases not matched to a gene. The CDR3 sequence is 16 residues long. As DNA, the CDR3 is TGTGCCAGCAGCTTTTTGTTGGGAGGGCTTCAAGAGACCCAGTACTTC. Residues: CASSFLLGGLQETQYF.

The chain combines TRBV7-8 with TRBJ1-1; no clear D gene. The germline CDR1 and CDR2 sequences are SGHVS and FQNEAQ. CDR3 length: 15 residues. Trimming removed 1 base from V and 0 bases from J, with 9 bases in between. CDR3 in DNA: TGTGCCAGCAGCTTAGGAGGGCCCATGAACACTGAAGCTTTCTTT. As protein: CASSLGGPMNTEAFF.

The chain uses TRBV19 and TRBJ1-5; D remains unclear. There are 15 residues in the CDR3. CDR1 LNHDA and CDR2 SQIVND come from the germline V gene (reference sequence). Between the trimmed V and J ends, which lost 0 bases and 0 bases, there was a span of 6 bases. As DNA, the CDR3 is TGTGCCAGTAGTATAGACCCGTATAGCAATCAGCCCCAGCATTTT. This encodes CASSIDPYSNQPQHF.

This chain links TRBV27 with TRBJ2-7; 7 nucleotides line up with TRBD1. Germline V gives CDR1 MNHEY, CDR2 SMNVEV (reference sequence). This CDR3 comprises 15 residues. V lost 3 bases to trimming and J lost 1 base; unmatched junction nucleotides: 6. The CDR3 coding sequence is TGTGCCAGCAGTTTCTTAGGGACAGCGTCCTACGAGCAGTACTTC. This encodes CASSFLGTASYEQYF.

V gene TRBV7-8 combines with J gene TRBJ1-5, with D possibly being TRBD1 (6 bases). The CDR3 is made up of 16 amino acids. The germline V gene encodes CDR1 SGHVS and CDR2 FQNEAQ. With 4 bases removed from V and 0 bases from J, the gap between germline ends came to 13 bases. CDR3 sequence: CASSYREGYSNQPQHF. CDR3 nucleotide sequence: TGTGCCAGCAGCTACAGGGAGGGGTATAGCAATCAGCCCCAGCATTTT. The entire variable domain, with the rest obtained from reference TRBV7-8 and TRBJ1-5, is as follows: GAGVSQSPRYKVAKRGQDVALRCDPISGHVSLFWYQQALGQGPEFLTYFQNEAQLDKSGLPSDRFFAERPEGSVSTLKIQRTQQEDSAVYLCASSYREGYSNQPQHFGDGTRLSIL.

This chain connects TRBV7-8 to TRBJ1-5; D not certain. The CDR3 covers 17 residues. Germline-derived CDR1 and CDR2 are SGHVS and FQNEAQ. V was pared by 5 bases and J by 0 bases, with 17 bases between. CDR3 sequence (DNA): TGTGCCAGCAGCGGATACACGGACTACGATAGCAATCAGCCCCAGCATTTT. It is translated as CASSGYTDYDSNQPQHF.

The gene calls are TRBV28 and TRBJ2-7; 9 bases fit TRBD1. This CDR3 has 16 amino acids. Germline lookup yields CDR1 MDHEN and CDR2 SYDVKM. V dropped 5 bases and J dropped 4; count of bases not matched to a gene: 12. Here the CDR3 DNA reads TGTGCCAGCAGTGTCCTAACAGGGGGCGATGGTTACGAGCAGTACTTC. Translation: CASSVLTGGDGYEQYF.

V is TRBV5-5 and J is TRBJ1-6, with TRBD1 identical over 7 bases. The CDR3 consists of 13 residues. The germline V gene encodes CDR1 SGHKS and CDR2 YYEKEE (reference sequence). Unmatched junction bases numbered 13, after V lost 4 bases and J lost 18 bases. The CDR3 DNA is TGTGCCAGCAGCACCCAAGAAGGGACAGCTTCCCACTTT. Residues: CASSTQEGTASHF. Looking up the rest from reference TRBV5-5 and TRBJ1-6 gives the full variable domain: DAGVTQSPTHLIKTRGQQVTLRCSPISGHKSVSWYQQVLGQGPQFIFQYYEKEERGRGNFPDRFSARQFPNYSSELNVNALLLGDSALYLCASSTQEGTASHFGNGTRLTVT.

CDR3 region: CASSISGQTYEQYF. Here the CDR3 DNA reads TGTGCCAGTAGTATCTCGGGACAGACCTACGAGCAGTACTTC. The chain joins TRBV19 to TRBJ2-7; 7 nucleotides align to TRBD1. Germline V gives CDR1 LNHDA, CDR2 SQIVND (reference sequence). The CDR3 has 14 amino acids. With V trimmed by 3 bases and J by 2 bases, 4 bases remained unmatched.

This clone has more than one count but fewer than ten. Other DNA sequences in this specimen translate into the identical CDR3. This chain joins TRBV18 and TRBJ1-5; D remains unclear. The CDR3 consists of 13 residues. V gave up 3 bases and J gave up 4 bases, with 7 bases separating them. The germline V gene encodes CDR1 KGHSH and CDR2 LQKENI. In nucleotides, the CDR3 is TGTGCCAGCTCACCGGCGGCTAATCAGCCCCAGCATTTT. Residues: CASSPAANQPQHF.

This chain links TRBV6-1 with TRBJ1-2; no firm D call. CDR1 MNHNS and CDR2 SASEGT come from the germline V gene. V was pared by 4 bases and J by 5 bases, with 11 bases between. This CDR3 is built from 13 residues. The CDR3 protein is CASSGRLWYGYTF. Here the CDR3 DNA reads TGTGCCAGCAGTGGCAGGCTATGGTATGGCTACACCTTC.